This T cell receptor beta chain was sequenced for a study of blood T cell repertoires in COVID-19 (dated by TCRdb to the early 2020s). In the study overall: Collaborator samples came from the United States, Italy and Spain and covered acute and convalescent phases of COVID-19. The repertoires were released in a freely available public database intended as a resource for research on the immune response to SARS-CoV-2. The samples were drawn from two sources: the first 160 participants of the ongoing ImmuneRACE study, and 1,254 subjects contributed by 6 global collaborators. Subjects who had been exposed to COVID-19, were actively infected with it, or had recovered from it provided the deeply sampled blood TCRbeta repertoires that made up the dataset. Sample metadata almost always included a de-identified subject ID, COVID-19 status, age in years and sex. Where available, HLA class I and class II types were obtained from metadata supplied by the sample provider rather than from assay-based typing. The material from the prospective study consisted of cDNA or gDNA derived from T cells, B-cell-depleted T cells, or PBMCs.

This clone was counted a single time. Its binding antigen is unknown. Qualities for individual bases were not recorded, and no much larger clone is one base off. What the research found in general, with its limitations: How much clinical and demographic metadata was included differed by source and by participant, and the metadata was provided uncurated.

The immunoSEQ Assay, a bias-controlled multiplex PCR, was used to amplify TCRbeta CDR3 regions from genomic DNA. From the authors' description of their analysis: The number of nucleated cells in each sample was estimated by amplification of reference gene primers within the assay. To quantify the absolute abundance of each unique TCRbeta CDR3 rearrangement, sequence reads were collapsed and filtered. For each sample, productive Simpson clonality was calculated as the square root of Simpson's diversity index across productive rearrangements. TCRdb limited this immuneACCESS table to in-frame rearrangements with V and J called. A share of clones is missing; checked studies link under half to unresolved V genes, and the rest is unexplained. D and trimming were read from the DNA, whereas the V and J calls and clone size are those reported in that table. Counted in this sample were approximately 38,000 clones; about 80% of them appeared once. The top ten constitute less than 25% of the sample.

From the germline V gene, CDR1 is MNHGY and CDR2 is SAAAGT. The CDR3 runs 14 amino acids, cysteine and phenylalanine included. Only the CDR3 DNA is retained, 42 bases long and in frame from the first base. Between the V and J ends, shortened by 5 bases and 5 bases respectively, the junction contains 15 bases. Whole blood was collected in K2EDTA tubes by collaborating institutions according to the institutions' own protocols. For TCRbeta analysis, collaborators shipped samples in one of three forms: frozen whole blood, isolated PBMCs, or DNA extracted from either of those sample types. The sequence was collected from a human donor with acute or convalescent COVID-19. The donor label of this sample is uncertain. The chain is made from TRBV6-8 and TRBJ1-1; there is no confident call for the D gene. Input material: peripheral blood. Read as DNA, the sequence is TGTGCCAGCAGTCTCCGACTGGTACAAACTGAAGCTTTCTTT. This is translated as CASSLRLVQTEAFF.